This T cell receptor (beta chain) was obtained from a study of CD8 T cells in ankylosing spondylitis. Study-wide results and limits: One TCR beta motif, made up of seven to nine highly homologous variants, appeared characteristic of ankylosing spondylitis blood.

From germline, CDR1 is DFQATT and CDR2 SNEGSKA (reference sequence). Losses at the gene ends were 7 bases for V and 3 bases for J; bases not matched to a gene: 6. CDR3 length: 12 amino acids. This clonotype has just a few counts. Its target is not known. In TCRdb, the 5' RACE reads were re-called with MiXCR into one record per CDR3 protein. The sample records hundreds of thousands of distinct CDR3 sequences, about an eighth being singletons. V gene TRBV20-1 combines with J gene TRBJ2-7; 7 bases fit TRBD1. The receptor was isolated from a male donor with ankylosing spondylitis. Source material: blood, either unsorted or a sorted T cell fraction (not recorded which). CDR3 DNA sequence: TGCAGTGTGACAGGGAATATCTACGAGCAGTACTTC. This codes for CSVTGNIYEQYF.